Listed here are 32 T cell receptor beta chains from one sample, sequenced in a study of identical twins (TCRdb year 2016). The method was 5' RACE. Sequencing relied on an Illumina HiSeq 2000. The raw public reads went through TCRdb reprocessing: fastp at Q25, MiXCR clone calling, in-frame beta chains kept. Rows are combined by CDR3 protein, so each entry shows the most common genes and DNA. This sample gives roughly 230,000 distinct CDR3 sequences in total; about 8.3% of them show up just once. The ten biggest clones cover around 3% of the sample. These sequences were also reported in another study, on yellow fever vaccine responses in identical twins.

Input material: CD8+ T cells sorted from blood. These receptors were obtained from a woman in her late teens or twenties in good health.

This clonotype was seen more than once but under ten times. Possible read error: a much larger clone is one base away. The V call is TRBV6-5, the J call TRBJ2-3; possibly TRBD2 for D (6 bases). Germline CDR1 is MNHEY and CDR2 is SVGAGI. Deletions cut 6 bases from V and 0 bases from J, with 10 bases between. The CDR3 runs 14 residues. The CDR3 DNA is TGTGCCAGCAGATTAGCGGTTAGCACAGATACGCAGTATTTT. The encoded protein is CASRLAVSTDTQYF.

This clonotype was picked up many times. The CDR3 DNA reads as TGTGCCAGCAGCTCACCCCGTACCGGGGAGCTGTTTTTT. It specifies CASSSPRTGELFF. The J gene is TRBJ2-2, the V gene TRBV7-9; D ambiguous. V shed 4 bases and J shed 5 bases, with 8 bases lying between them. Germline assignment: CDR1 SEHNR and CDR2 FQNEAQ (reference sequence). The CDR3 has 13 residues.

This chain joins TRBV7-9 and TRBJ2-7; D possibly uses TRBD1 or TRBD2 (6 bases each). This CDR3 spans 13 amino acids. CDR1 is SEHNR and CDR2 is FQNEAQ in the germline V gene (reference sequence). Deletions cut 4 bases from V and 6 bases from J, with 13 bases between. CDR3 nucleotides: TGTGCCAGCAGCTATGGGGGGCGGTTCGAGCAGTACTTC. Translating it yields CASSYGGRFEQYF. Supplemented by reference TRBV7-9 and TRBJ2-7, the full variable domain reads DTGVSQNPRHKITKRGQNVTFRCDPISEHNRLYWYRQTLGQGPEFLTYFQNEAQLEKSRLLSDRFSAERPKGSFSTLEIQRTEQGDSAMYLCASSYGGRFEQYFGPGTRLTVT.

In this sample, this clonotype turned up a few times. J is TRBJ2-3 and V is TRBV9, with 7 bases aligning to TRBD2. V shed 0 bases and J 3 bases; nucleotides not matched to a gene: 4. Germline V gene sequence: CDR1 SGDLS, CDR2 YYNGEE. The CDR3 consists of 15 residues. CDR3: CASSVEVSGTDTQYF. The CDR3, as DNA: TGTGCCAGCAGCGTAGAAGTTAGCGGGACAGATACGCAGTATTTT.

The table lists this clonotype with a few counts. V gene TRBV29-1 combines with J gene TRBJ2-3, with D unresolved. There are 13 residues in the CDR3. Per the germline V gene, CDR1 is SQVTM and CDR2 is ANQGSEA. Trimming stripped 4 bases from V and 0 bases from J, with 8 bases between. The CDR3 reads CSVAFLSTDTQYF. DNA for the CDR3: TGCAGCGTTGCTTTCCTGAGCACAGATACGCAGTATTTT.

A few counts support this clonotype. The V gene is TRBV28, the J gene TRBJ2-7, with 8 bases that match TRBD2. Germline V gives CDR1 MDHEN, CDR2 SYDVKM. The CDR3 runs to 15 residues. V trimming: 4 bases; J trimming: 0 bases; junction bases outside the gene matches: 5. CDR3 amino acids: CASSYREGVSYEQYF. DNA for the CDR3: TGTGCCAGCAGTTATCGGGAGGGCGTCTCCTACGAGCAGTACTTC.

This chain links TRBV29-1 with TRBJ2-7; possibly TRBD2 for D (6 bases). V dropped 2 bases and J dropped 6 bases, with 17 bases sitting between them. The CDR3 is 14 amino acids. CDR1 and CDR2 from the germline V gene are SQVTM and ANQGSEA. CDR3 nucleotide sequence: TGCAGCGTTGAATCGGCGGGGACCCTGGGCGAGCAGTACTTC. Amino acid sequence: CSVESAGTLGEQYF.

The chain carries TRBV25-1 and TRBJ2-7; D perhaps matches TRBD1 (6 bases). The germline V and J ends were trimmed by 4 bases and 0 bases, with 10 bases remaining between them. The length of the CDR3 is 14 residues. Germline CDR1 and CDR2: MGHDK and SYGVNS. The CDR3 DNA is TGTGCCAGCAGTGGCCCGGACAGCTCCTACGAGCAGTACTTC. Translation: CASSGPDSSYEQYF.

This clonotype has just a few counts. The V and J genes are TRBV15 and TRBJ1-4; TRBD1 might be the D (5 bases). The CDR3 length is 15 residues. Germline values: CDR1 LNHNV, CDR2 YYDKDF (reference sequence). The V gene lost 5 bases and the J gene lost 0 bases, with 10 bases spanning the gap. CDR3 in amino acids: CATSSRDATNEKLFF. CDR3 nucleotide sequence: TGTGCCACCAGCTCCAGGGATGCAACTAATGAAAAACTGTTTTTT.

J is TRBJ2-3 and V is TRBV29-1; D might be TRBD1 or TRBD2, each matching 6 bases. The length of the CDR3 is 13 residues. The germline V gene has CDR1 SQVTM and CDR2 ANQGSEA. The CDR3 sequence is CSGQSGGTDTQYF. In DNA form, the CDR3 reads TGCAGTGGACAGTCGGGAGGCACAGATACGCAGTATTTT.

V is TRBV19 and J is TRBJ2-5, with D possibly being TRBD1 (5 bases). Trimming stripped 3 bases from V and 5 bases from J, with 13 bases between. The CDR3 runs to 14 residues. Germline lookup yields CDR1 LNHDA and CDR2 SQIVND (reference sequence). The chain's CDR3 is CASSIYGAGETQYF. In nucleotides, the CDR3 is TGTGCCAGTAGTATTTATGGCGCAGGGGAGACCCAGTACTTC.

The chain employs TRBV4-1 and TRBJ2-1; D ambiguous. Germline CDR1 and CDR2: MGHRA and YSYEKL. V lost 0 bases to trimming and J lost 10 bases, with 4 bases between them. The CDR3 has 11 residues. CDR3: CASSQDREQFF. CDR3 DNA: TGCGCCAGCAGCCAAGACCGCGAGCAGTTCTTC.

In its sample, this clonotype was seen a few times. This chain connects TRBV11-2 to TRBJ2-7; 16 bases fit TRBD2. In germline, CDR1 is SGHAT, CDR2 FQNNGV. Trimming took 4 bases from V and 2 from J; bases not matched to a gene: 11. The CDR3 sequence is 19 residues long. The CDR3 loop is CASSYSAGTSGGGPYEQYF. The CDR3 region has the DNA TGTGCCAGCAGCTATTCTGCCGGGACTAGCGGGGGGGGGCCCTACGAGCAGTACTTC.

This clonotype was found many times. The chain links TRBV18 to TRBJ2-1, with a weak D call TRBD1 (5 bases). V was clipped by 3 bases and J by 3 bases, with 9 bases between them. This CDR3 has 14 residues. Looked up from germline, CDR1 is KGHSH and CDR2 is LQKENI. CDR3 bases: TGTGCCAGCTCACCCGAGACAGTCTACAATGAGCAGTTCTTC. This translates into CASSPETVYNEQFF.

The V and J genes are TRBV10-3 and TRBJ2-7; 10 nucleotides match TRBD1. The CDR3 sequence is 13 residues long. After removal of 10 bases from V and 4 bases from J, the junction contained 7 bases not matched to a gene. Germline-derived CDR1 and CDR2 are ENHRY and SYGVKD. The CDR3 is CATHGQGVYEQYF. The CDR3 DNA follows: TGTGCCACACATGGACAGGGGGTATACGAGCAGTACTTC.

This clonotype has at least ten counts. This sequence joins TRBV2 and TRBJ2-3; D is undetermined. With 8 bases removed from V and 2 bases from J, the gap between germline ends came to 17 bases. The CDR3 runs 15 residues. Looked up from germline, CDR1 is SNHLY and CDR2 is FYNNEI. The CDR3: CASSSPATSTDTQYF. The CDR3 DNA is TGTGCCAGCTCCTCACCGGCCACGTCCACAGATACGCAGTATTTT.

This clonotype has ten or more counts. The chain carries TRBV7-9 and TRBJ2-5, with 9 bases aligning to TRBD1. The CDR3 has 15 amino acids. Per the germline V gene, CDR1 is SEHNR and CDR2 is FQNEAQ (reference sequence). The V and J ends lost 2 bases and 4 bases, in that order; junction bases with no gene match: 5. CDR3 sequence: CASSLSRDRAETQYF. The CDR3 nucleotides read TGTGCCAGCAGCTTATCCCGGGACAGGGCAGAGACCCAGTACTTC. The full variable domain, rest sourced from reference TRBV7-9 and TRBJ2-5, is DTGVSQNPRHKITKRGQNVTFRCDPISEHNRLYWYRQTLGQGPEFLTYFQNEAQLEKSRLLSDRFSAERPKGSFSTLEIQRTEQGDSAMYLCASSLSRDRAETQYFGPGTRLLVL.

On this clonotype: Compared with germline, one end of the junction differs, possibly owing to a read error. V gene TRBV29-1 combines with J gene TRBJ1-1, with TRBD1 as a possible D gene (5 bases). CDR1 and CDR2 from the germline V gene are SQVTM and ANQGSEA. This CDR3 contains 15 residues. The CDR3 protein is CSVETILTVNTEAFF. The CDR3 nucleotides are TGCAGCGTTGAGACCATATTGACAGTGAACACTGAGGCTTTCTTT.

This clonotype was detected ten times or more. The rearrangement links TRBV6-2 or TRBV6-3 to TRBJ2-1; D ambiguous. Trimming removed 3 bases at V and 6 bases at J, with 6 bases between. The CDR3 contains 12 residues. Looked up from germline, CDR1 is MNHEY and CDR2 is SVGEGT. The chain's CDR3 is CASSYLGNEQFF. The CDR3 nucleotides read TGTGCCAGCAGTTATCTTGGCAATGAGCAGTTCTTC.

A few counts support this clonotype. The chain couples TRBV20-1 to TRBJ2-1, with 12 bases fitting TRBD2. Germline values: CDR1 DFQATT, CDR2 SNEGSKA (reference sequence). With 0 bases clipped from V and 8 bases from J, the junction kept 11 bases outside the gene matches. CDR3 length equals 17 residues. CDR3 sequence reads: CSARDPLLAGGPHEQFF. DNA of the CDR3: TGCAGTGCTAGAGATCCCCTCCTAGCGGGAGGGCCACATGAGCAGTTCTTC.

With respect to this clonotype: A much larger clone sits a single nucleotide away, making a read error possible. The V call is TRBV14, the J call TRBJ2-3; D not certain. Between the trimmed V and J ends, which lost 8 bases and 4 bases, there was a span of 13 bases. The CDR3 spans 13 residues. Germline CDR1 reads SGHDN; CDR2 reads FVKESK. DNA for the CDR3: TGTGCCAGCCGCGCAGAGGCAGCAGATACGCAGTATTTT. As protein: CASRAEAADTQYF.

V is TRBV7-9 and J is TRBJ2-4; D uncertain. The CDR3 consists of 16 residues. Germline V CDR1 and CDR2: SEHNR, FQNEAQ (reference sequence). The V gene lost 5 bases and the J gene lost 3 bases, with 17 bases spanning the gap. CDR3 sequence: CASSQLAAAIKNIQYF. In DNA, the CDR3 is TGTGCCAGCAGCCAATTGGCAGCAGCCATCAAAAACATTCAGTACTTC.

This clonotype appeared a few times. V is TRBV6-1 and J is TRBJ2-5; 8 nucleotides line up with TRBD2. Germline trimming cut 8 bases from V and 2 bases from J; bases unmatched to any gene: 10. The CDR3 consists of 15 residues. Germline CDR1 reads MNHNS; CDR2 reads SASEGT. The CDR3 coding sequence is TGTGCCAGCCAACAAACGAGCGGGGGACAAGAGACCCAGTACTTC. Amino acid sequence: CASQQTSGGQETQYF.

This clonotype was found a few times. The gene calls are TRBV13 and TRBJ2-4, with TRBD1 matching over 8 bases. Germline values: CDR1 PRHDT, CDR2 FYEKMQ (reference sequence). The trim removed 5 bases at V and 7 bases at J, leaving 4 bases unmatched. The CDR3 sequence is 13 residues long. DNA for the CDR3: TGTGCCAGCAGCGGACAGGGATGGAACATTCAGTACTTC. Amino acid sequence: CASSGQGWNIQYF. Using reference TRBV13 and TRBJ2-4 for the parts outside the CDR3, the full variable domain is AAGVIQSPRHLIKEKRETATLKCYPIPRHDTVYWYQQGPGQDPQFLISFYEKMQSDKGSIPDRFSAQQFSDYHSELNMSSLELGDSALYFCASSGQGWNIQYFGAGTRLSVL.

This clonotype came up many times. This chain links TRBV7-9 with TRBJ2-5, with TRBD1 as a possible D gene (6 bases). Germline values: CDR1 SEHNR, CDR2 FQNEAQ (reference sequence). This CDR3 spans 15 amino acids. V lost 1 base and J 1 base, leaving 10 bases between the germline ends. The CDR3 loop reads CASSLVRDTQETQYF. For the CDR3, the DNA is TGTGCCAGCAGCTTAGTTCGGGACACCCAAGAGACCCAGTACTTC.

The V call is TRBV7-9, the J call TRBJ2-7; TRBD2 matches at 9 bases. With 6 bases clipped from V and 10 bases from J, the junction kept 10 bases outside the gene matches. This CDR3 region has 13 residues. In germline, CDR1 is SEHNR, CDR2 FQNEAQ (reference sequence). The CDR3 spells CASSDSPREGQYF. The DNA for the CDR3 is TGTGCCAGCAGTGACTCCCCGCGGGAGGGCCAGTACTTC.

V gene TRBV10-3 combines with J gene TRBJ2-1, with 8 bases lining up with TRBD2. Germline V gene sequence: CDR1 ENHRY, CDR2 SYGVKD. The trim removed 3 bases at V and 0 bases at J, leaving 7 bases unmatched. The CDR3 sequence is 17 residues long. The CDR3 spells CAISDSRGLDSYNEQFF. CDR3 in DNA: TGTGCCATCAGTGACTCGAGGGGACTAGACTCCTACAATGAGCAGTTCTTC.

This clonotype has more than one count but fewer than ten. The chain is built from TRBV7-8 and TRBJ2-1; D is perhaps TRBD2 (5 bases). Germline V gives CDR1 SGHVS, CDR2 FQNEAQ. The CDR3 runs to 17 residues. Trimming left V 4 bases short and J 0 bases short, with 16 bases between. CDR3 protein: CASSSLEAHSSYNEQFF. DNA of the CDR3: TGTGCCAGCAGCTCCCTGGAGGCACACAGCTCCTACAATGAGCAGTTCTTC.

A few counts support this clonotype. CDR3 in amino acids: CASSLEGPNINSGNTIYF. The CDR3 DNA is TGTGCCAGCAGCTTAGAGGGACCTAACATAAACTCTGGAAACACCATATATTTT. This sequence joins TRBV7-8 and TRBJ1-3; TRBD1 is a possible D gene (5 bases). CDR1 is SGHVS, CDR2 FQNEAQ, per germline. V lost 1 base to trimming and J lost 0 bases, with 16 bases between them. This CDR3 has 18 amino acids.

The rearrangement links TRBV28 to TRBJ2-7; no clear D. CDR1 is MDHEN and CDR2 is SYDVKM in the germline V gene. Trimming cost V 1 base and J 5 bases, with 6 bases left between them. CDR3 length equals 12 residues. This CDR3 reads CASSLLVHEQYF. The DNA of the CDR3 is TGTGCCAGCAGTTTATTGGTCCACGAGCAGTACTTC. Based on the CDR3 plus reference TRBV28 and TRBJ2-7, the full variable domain is DVKVTQSSRYLVKRTGEKVFLECVQDMDHENMFWYRQDPGLGLRLIYFSYDVKMKEKGDIPEGYSVSREKKERFSLILESASTNQTSMYLCASSLLVHEQYFGPGTRLTVT.

This clonotype was seen a few times. This sequence joins TRBV4-1 and TRBJ1-6; TRBD1 matches at 7 bases. Germline CDR1 and CDR2: MGHRA and YSYEKL. CDR3 length equals 17 residues. V was clipped by 2 bases and J by 0 bases; unmatched bases: 4. The CDR3 protein is CASSQQGGLSYNSPLHF. In DNA, the CDR3 is TGCGCCAGCAGCCAACAAGGGGGCCTCTCCTATAATTCACCCCTCCACTTT.

The chain employs TRBV29-1 and TRBJ1-2; D not certain. This CDR3 region has 14 residues. The germline gives CDR1 SQVTM, CDR2 ANQGSEA. Trimming shortened V by 1 base and J by 4 bases, and 13 bases separated the two germline ends. DNA for the CDR3: TGCAGCGTTGAAGCCCCGACGGACGGCTATGGCTACACCTTC. Amino acid sequence: CSVEAPTDGYGYTF.